This TCR beta chain was profiled in a study of T cells after yellow fever vaccination. In its sample, this clonotype was seen a few times. Its specificity is unknown. Study-level findings and limits: Abundant bulk-population clonotypes could contaminate the FACS-sorted repertoires.

In making TCR cDNA, 5'RACE template switching added a universal primer site and UMIs to it. TCRdb analysed the 5' RACE reads with MiXCR anew, one entry per CDR3 protein. Among around 550,000 distinct CDR3 sequences listed, 15% to 20% were seen once. This CDR3 is built from 16 residues. Germline CDR1 DFQATT, CDR2 SNEGSKA (reference sequence). J gave up 4 bases and V 5 bases, and 10 bases lay outside the gene matches. The TCR was taken from a man aged 25-40 years who received the YFV17D yellow fever vaccine. This specimen consisted of PBMCs, obtained 15 days after the yellow fever booster vaccination. The chain combines TRBV20-1 with TRBJ2-3, with 12 bases aligning to TRBD2. CDR3 in DNA: TGCAGTGCTCCTCGGCTAGCGGGAGGGGGGGCAGATACGCAGTATTTT. It is translated as CSAPRLAGGGADTQYF.